A selection of T cell receptor beta chains follows, all from one sample in a study of T cell responses to AZD1222 COVID-19 vaccine. Sequencing was performed with immunoSEQ multiplex PCR; in TCRdb, only in-frame clones are kept and a portion is missing. Of about 120,000 clones listed, 91% are singletons. Sequencing used peripheral blood, obtained on day 0 of AZD1222 vaccination. Source of these receptors: an adult in good health. Each CDR3 is given with its conserved first and last residue. The D gene is left open where the match is weak. Rows may omit the clone size; those that give it use once, few, many or a size class.

D: .; J: TRBJ2-1; V: TRBV4-1; size: .; length: 16; DNA: TGCGCCAGCACCCAGCAGGAGGGGGAGTTCGTCGATGAGCAGTTCTTC; CDR3: CASTQQEGEFVDEQFF
D: .; J: TRBJ1-5; V: TRBV28; size: .; length: 14; DNA: TGTGCCAGCAGTCCCTACAGGGTGGGACAGCCCCAGCATTTT; CDR3: CASSPYRVGQPQHF
D: .; J: TRBJ2-7; V: TRBV14; size: .; length: 14; DNA: TGTGCCAGCAGCTTTGCAGGGCCAACCTACGAGCAGTACTTC; CDR3: CASSFAGPTYEQYF
D: .; J: TRBJ1-4; V: TRBV5-1; size: .; length: 16; DNA: TGCGCCAGCAGCTTGACCGGGACGGCAACTAATGAAAAACTGTTTTTT; CDR3: CASSLTGTATNEKLFF
D: .; J: TRBJ1-2; V: TRBV5-4; size: .; length: 14; DNA: TGTGCCAGCAGCTTGGAAACAGGGCTACGAGGCTACACCTTC; CDR3: CASSLETGLRGYTF
D: .; J: TRBJ2-7; V: TRBV19; size: .; length: 14; DNA: TGTGCCAGTAGTCCCCAGGGACCAGCCTACGAGCAGTACTTC; CDR3: CASSPQGPAYEQYF
D: .; J: TRBJ1-6; V: TRBV5-6; size: .; length: 14; DNA: TGTGCCAGCAGGAGACTTGGTGGGGACTCACCCCTCCACTTT; CDR3: CASRRLGGDSPLHF
D: TRBD1; J: TRBJ1-2; V: TRBV27; size: once; length: 18; DNA: TGTGCCAGCAGTTTATTCTCGGGACAGGGGGCGCAGAGCTATGGCTACACCTTC; CDR3: CASSLFSGQGAQSYGYTF
D: .; J: TRBJ1-2; V: TRBV5-6; size: .; length: 13; DNA: TGTGCCAGCAGACGAACAGGAAACTATGGCTACACCTTC; CDR3: CASRRTGNYGYTF
D: .; J: TRBJ1-3; V: TRBV18; size: .; length: 13; DNA: TGTGCCAGCACCCAGGTCGAAGGAAACACCATATATTTT; CDR3: CASTQVEGNTIYF
D: .; J: TRBJ2-1; V: TRBV6-5; size: .; length: 15; DNA: TGTGCCAGCAGACTGGCAGGGGTCGCCTACAATGAGCAGTTCTTC; CDR3: CASRLAGVAYNEQFF